This TCR beta chain stems from a study of shared clonotypes between healthy human individuals. A word on this clone: One junction end disagrees with the germline gene, perhaps due to a read error.

CD45RO negativity and positive selection for CCR7 defined naive CD8 cells, a population that excluded terminally differentiated effector memory CD45RA+ cells. The data were produced by immunoSEQ multiplex PCR, yet TCRdb's version contains in-frame clones alone and is incomplete. The table lists about 800,000 clones, 96% of them singletons, with less than 0.25% in the top ten. There are 16 residues in the CDR3. Germline-derived CDR1 and CDR2 are MNHNS and SASEGT. This clonotype was obtained from a man younger than 45 in good health. The sample consisted of naive CD8+ T cells sorted from blood. The chain recombines TRBV6-1 with TRBJ2-2; D gene uncertain. As DNA, the CDR3 is TGTGCCAGCAGTGAAGGCCTTAGGCGGAACGCCGGGGAGCTGTTTTTT. Amino acids: CASSEGLRRNAGELFF.